The T cell receptor beta chain described here comes from a study of human T cells and chemical hapten exposure. Study information: Mainly, slight library volume differences in the pool made TCR yields vary.

Germline CDR1 and CDR2: SGHDN and FVKESK. The length of the CDR3 is 15 residues. V shed 4 bases and J 8 bases; nucleotides not matched to a gene: 9. The library put unique molecular identifiers onto individual cDNA molecules. Study processing details: TCR counts had a median of around 94,000 per sample and spanned about 20,000 to 700,000. Via MiXCR, TCRdb re-called the RACE reads, giving one row per CDR3 protein. TCRdb, rather than the study authors, made the V and J calls. The sample records tens of thousands of distinct CDR3 sequences, over 3% being singletons. At least ten counts were recorded for this clonotype. This sample's time point: patch test 2, 6 weeks after DPC sensitization. Treatment: therapeutic diphenylcyclopropenone sensitization with weekly scalp DPC. Each patch-test visit's blood sample preceded patch application.

Sequencing was performed on whole blood, taken in connection with sensitization to the hapten diphenylcyclopropenone (DPC). The receptor was derived from a man aged 35 to 55 with alopecia areata. Some clones in this sample may be carry-over from other donors' samples. V gene TRBV14 combines with J gene TRBJ2-1; 9 bases are a match to TRBD1. The CDR3 region has the DNA TGTGCCAGCAGCCTTACAGGGGGCGCGGTAGATGAGCAGTTCTTC. The encoded protein is CASSLTGGAVDEQFF.